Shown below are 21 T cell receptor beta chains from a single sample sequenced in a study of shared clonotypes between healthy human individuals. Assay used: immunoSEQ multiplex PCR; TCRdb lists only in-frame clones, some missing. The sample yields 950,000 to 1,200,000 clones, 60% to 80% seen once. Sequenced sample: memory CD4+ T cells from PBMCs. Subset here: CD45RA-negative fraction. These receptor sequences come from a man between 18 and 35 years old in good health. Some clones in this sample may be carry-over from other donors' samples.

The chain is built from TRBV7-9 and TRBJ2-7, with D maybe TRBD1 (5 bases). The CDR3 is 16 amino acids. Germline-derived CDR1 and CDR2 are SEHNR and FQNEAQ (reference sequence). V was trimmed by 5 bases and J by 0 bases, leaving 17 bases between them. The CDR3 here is CASSRERGKLSYEQYF. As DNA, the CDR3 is TGTGCCAGCAGCCGAGAAAGGGGTAAACTCTCCTACGAGCAGTACTTC. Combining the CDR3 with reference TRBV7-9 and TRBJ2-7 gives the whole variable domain DTGVSQNPRHKITKRGQNVTFRCDPISEHNRLYWYRQTLGQGPEFLTYFQNEAQLEKSRLLSDRFSAERPKGSFSTLEIQRTEQGDSAMYLCASSRERGKLSYEQYFGPGTRLTVT.

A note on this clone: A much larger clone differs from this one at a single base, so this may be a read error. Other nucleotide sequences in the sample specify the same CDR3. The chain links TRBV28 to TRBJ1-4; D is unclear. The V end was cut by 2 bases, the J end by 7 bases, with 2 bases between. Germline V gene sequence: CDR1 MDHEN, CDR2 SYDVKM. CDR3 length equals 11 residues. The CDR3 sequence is CASSLGEKLFF. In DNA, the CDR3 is TGTGCCAGCAGTTTAGGTGAAAAACTGTTTTTT.

DNA for the CDR3: TGTGCCACCGGTAGCGGGGGAGGGAGGGGACAGCCCCAGCATTTT. Translation gives CATGSGGGRGQPQHF. The rearrangement links TRBV19 to TRBJ1-5; the D gene is possibly TRBD1 (5 bases). This CDR3 is 15 amino acids long. With 10 bases removed from V and 7 bases from J, the gap between germline ends came to 23 bases. Germline V gives CDR1 LNHDA, CDR2 SQIVND (reference sequence).

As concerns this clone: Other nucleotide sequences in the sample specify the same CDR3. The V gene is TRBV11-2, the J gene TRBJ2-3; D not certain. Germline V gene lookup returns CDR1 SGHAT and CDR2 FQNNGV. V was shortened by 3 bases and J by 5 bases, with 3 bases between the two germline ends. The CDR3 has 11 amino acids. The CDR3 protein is CASSLLDTQYF. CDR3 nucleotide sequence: TGTGCCAGCAGCTTGCTAGATACGCAGTATTTT.

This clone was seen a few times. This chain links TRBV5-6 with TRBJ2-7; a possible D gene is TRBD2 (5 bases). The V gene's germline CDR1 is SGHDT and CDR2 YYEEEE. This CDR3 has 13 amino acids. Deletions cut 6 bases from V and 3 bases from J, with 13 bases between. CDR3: CASTLPSGYEQYF. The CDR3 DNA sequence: TGTGCCAGCACCCTTCCCAGCGGCTACGAGCAGTACTTC. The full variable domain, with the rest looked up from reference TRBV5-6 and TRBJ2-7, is DAGVTQSPTHLIKTRGQQVTLRCSPKSGHDTVSWYQQALGQGPQFIFQYYEEEERQRGNFPDRFSGHQFPNYSSELNVNALLLGDSALYLCASTLPSGYEQYFGPGTRLTVT.

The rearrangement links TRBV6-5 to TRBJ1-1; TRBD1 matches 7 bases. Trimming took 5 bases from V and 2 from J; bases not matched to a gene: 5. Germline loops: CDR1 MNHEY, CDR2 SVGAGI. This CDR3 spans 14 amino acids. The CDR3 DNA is TGTGCCAGCAGTCCTCGGGACAGCAACACTGAAGCTTTCTTT. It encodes CASSPRDSNTEAFF.

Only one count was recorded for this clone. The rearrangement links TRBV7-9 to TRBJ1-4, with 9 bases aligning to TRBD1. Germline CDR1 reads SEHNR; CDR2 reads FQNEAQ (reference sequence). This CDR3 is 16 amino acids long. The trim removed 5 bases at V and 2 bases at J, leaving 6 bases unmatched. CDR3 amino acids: CASSPGQGSTNEKLFF. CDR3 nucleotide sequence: TGTGCCAGCAGCCCCGGACAGGGGAGCACTAATGAAAAACTGTTTTTT.

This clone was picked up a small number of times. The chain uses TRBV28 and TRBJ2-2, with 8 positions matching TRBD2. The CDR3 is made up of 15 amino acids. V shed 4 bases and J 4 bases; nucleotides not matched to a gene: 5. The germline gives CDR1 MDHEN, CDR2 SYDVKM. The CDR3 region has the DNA TGTGCCAGCAGTTCCACAGGACTAGCCACCGGGGAGCTGTTTTTT. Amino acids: CASSSTGLATGELFF.

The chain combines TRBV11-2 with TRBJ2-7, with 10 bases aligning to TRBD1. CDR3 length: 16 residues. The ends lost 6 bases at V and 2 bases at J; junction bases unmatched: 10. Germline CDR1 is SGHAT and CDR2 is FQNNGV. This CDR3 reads CASSPKPGTGAYEQYF. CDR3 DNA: TGTGCCAGCAGTCCGAAGCCCGGGACAGGGGCCTACGAGCAGTACTTC.

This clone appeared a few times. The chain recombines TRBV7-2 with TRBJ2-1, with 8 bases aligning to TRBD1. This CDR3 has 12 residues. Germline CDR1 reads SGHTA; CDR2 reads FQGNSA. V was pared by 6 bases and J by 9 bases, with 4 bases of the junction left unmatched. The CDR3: CASRDRVGEQFF. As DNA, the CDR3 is TGTGCCAGCAGGGACAGGGTGGGTGAGCAGTTCTTC.

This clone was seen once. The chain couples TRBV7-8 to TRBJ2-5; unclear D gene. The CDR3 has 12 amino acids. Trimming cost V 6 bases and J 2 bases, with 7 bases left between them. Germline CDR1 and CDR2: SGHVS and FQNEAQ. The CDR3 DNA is TGTGCCAGCAGATCACTGCAAGAGACCCAGTACTTC. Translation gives CASRSLQETQYF. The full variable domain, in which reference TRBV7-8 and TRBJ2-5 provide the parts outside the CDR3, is GAGVSQSPRYKVAKRGQDVALRCDPISGHVSLFWYQQALGQGPEFLTYFQNEAQLDKSGLPSDRFFAERPEGSVSTLKIQRTQQEDSAVYLCASRSLQETQYFGPGTRLLVL.

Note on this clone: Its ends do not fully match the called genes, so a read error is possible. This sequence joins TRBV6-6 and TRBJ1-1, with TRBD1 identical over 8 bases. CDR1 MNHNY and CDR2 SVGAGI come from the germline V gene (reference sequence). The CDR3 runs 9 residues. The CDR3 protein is CASSDRGEF. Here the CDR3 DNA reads TGTGCCAGCAGTGACAGGGGCGAATTT.

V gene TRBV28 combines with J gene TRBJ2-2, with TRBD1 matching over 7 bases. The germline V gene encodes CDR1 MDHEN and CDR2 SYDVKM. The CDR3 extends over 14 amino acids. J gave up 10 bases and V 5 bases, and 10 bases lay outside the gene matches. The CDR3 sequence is CASSRRQGREELFF. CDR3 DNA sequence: TGTGCCAGCAGTCGTCGACAGGGTCGGGAGGAGCTGTTTTTT.

In nucleotides, the CDR3 is TGTGCCAGCTCACCACGCGGGACCCAATTTGAAGCTTTCTTT. This encodes CASSPRGTQFEAFF. The chain recombines TRBV18 with TRBJ1-1; D may be TRBD1 (5 bases). Germline CDR1 reads KGHSH; CDR2 reads LQKENI. The CDR3 runs 14 residues. Trimming took off 1 base at V and 7 bases at J, with 13 bases between the two ends.

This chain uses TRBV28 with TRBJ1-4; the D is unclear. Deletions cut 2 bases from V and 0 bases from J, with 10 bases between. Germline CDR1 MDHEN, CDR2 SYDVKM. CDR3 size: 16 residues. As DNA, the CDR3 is TGTGCCAGCAGTTTACGCCCCCTAGCAACTAATGAAAAACTGTTTTTT. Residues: CASSLRPLATNEKLFF.

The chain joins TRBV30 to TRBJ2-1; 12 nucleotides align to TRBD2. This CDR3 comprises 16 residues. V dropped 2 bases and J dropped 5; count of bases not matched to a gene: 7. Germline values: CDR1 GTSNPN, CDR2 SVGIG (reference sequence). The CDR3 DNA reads TGTGCCTGGAGTCCCTGGACTAGCGGGGAGAACAATGAGCAGTTCTTC. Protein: CAWSPWTSGENNEQFF.

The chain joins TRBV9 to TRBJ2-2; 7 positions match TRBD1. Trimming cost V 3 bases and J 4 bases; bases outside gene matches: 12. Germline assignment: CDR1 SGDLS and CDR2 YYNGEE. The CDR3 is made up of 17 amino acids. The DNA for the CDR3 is TGTGCCAGCAGCGGGGCATCCGGGACAGCCTCCACCGGGGAGCTGTTTTTT. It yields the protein CASSGASGTASTGELFF.

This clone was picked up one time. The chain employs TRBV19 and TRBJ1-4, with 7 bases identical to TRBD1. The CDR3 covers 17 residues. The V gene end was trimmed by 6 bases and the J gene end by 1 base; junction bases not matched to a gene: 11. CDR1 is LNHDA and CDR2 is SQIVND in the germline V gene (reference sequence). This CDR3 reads CASSRDSRAVTNEKLFF. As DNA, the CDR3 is TGTGCCAGTAGCAGGGACAGCCGGGCAGTAACTAATGAAAAACTGTTTTTT.

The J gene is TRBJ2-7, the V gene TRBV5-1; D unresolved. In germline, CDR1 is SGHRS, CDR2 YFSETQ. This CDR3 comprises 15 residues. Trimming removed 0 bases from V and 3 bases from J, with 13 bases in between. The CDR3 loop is CASSLAGLGFYEQYF. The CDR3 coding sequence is TGCGCCAGCAGCTTGGCCGGCCTGGGGTTCTACGAGCAGTACTTC.

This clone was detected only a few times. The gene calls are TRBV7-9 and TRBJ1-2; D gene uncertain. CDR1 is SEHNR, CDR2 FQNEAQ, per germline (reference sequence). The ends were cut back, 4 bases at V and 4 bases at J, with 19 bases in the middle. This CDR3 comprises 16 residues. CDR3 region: CASSSEAESPGYGYTF. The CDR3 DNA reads TGTGCCAGCAGCTCAGAGGCCGAATCTCCTGGCTATGGCTACACCTTC.

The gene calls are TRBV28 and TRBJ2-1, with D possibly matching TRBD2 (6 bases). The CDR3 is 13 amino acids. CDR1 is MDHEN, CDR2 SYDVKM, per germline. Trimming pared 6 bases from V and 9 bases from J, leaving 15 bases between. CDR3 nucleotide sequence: TGTGCCAGCAGATCCCTAGCGATCTCTGAGCAGTTCTTC. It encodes CASRSLAISEQFF. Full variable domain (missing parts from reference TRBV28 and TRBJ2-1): DVKVTQSSRYLVKRTGEKVFLECVQDMDHENMFWYRQDPGLGLRLIYFSYDVKMKEKGDIPEGYSVSREKKERFSLILESASTNQTSMYLCASRSLAISEQFFGPGTRLTVL.